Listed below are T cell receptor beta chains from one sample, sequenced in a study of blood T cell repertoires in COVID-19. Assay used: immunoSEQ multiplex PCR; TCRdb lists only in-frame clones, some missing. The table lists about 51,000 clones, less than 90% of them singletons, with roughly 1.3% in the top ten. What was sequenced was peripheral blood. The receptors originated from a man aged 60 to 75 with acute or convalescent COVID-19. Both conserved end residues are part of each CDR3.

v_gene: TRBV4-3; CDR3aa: CASSQGRHTSYEQYF
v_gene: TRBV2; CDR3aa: CASKVDMNTEAFF
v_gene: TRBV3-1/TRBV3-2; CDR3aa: CASSQGPGSYEQYF
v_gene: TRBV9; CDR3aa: CASSSGTSEGLMGNEQFF
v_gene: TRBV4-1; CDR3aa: CASSQGLESSGNTIYF
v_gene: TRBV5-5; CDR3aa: CASSFYWSPRYGYTF
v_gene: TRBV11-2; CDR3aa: CASRRTGGRGSPLHF
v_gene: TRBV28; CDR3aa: CASFAGGTRQPQHF
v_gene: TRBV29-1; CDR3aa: CSVPTGELFF
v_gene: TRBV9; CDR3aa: CASSFTGTSGDTQYF
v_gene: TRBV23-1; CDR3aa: CASSPNGLHRPEAFF
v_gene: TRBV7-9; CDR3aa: CASSPLGTEPRRTEAFF
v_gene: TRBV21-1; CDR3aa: CASASGGQVSTYEQYF
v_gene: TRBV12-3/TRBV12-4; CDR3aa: CASKKNTAEKLFF
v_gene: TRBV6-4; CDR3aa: CASSSGSTGELFF
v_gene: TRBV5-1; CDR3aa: CASRFGLGGDYGYTF
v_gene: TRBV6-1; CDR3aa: CASSEALGQGRGYTF
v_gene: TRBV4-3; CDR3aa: CASSQQGYTEAFF
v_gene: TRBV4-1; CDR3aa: CASSQDGQRGYEQYF